This TCR beta chain was obtained from a study of sequential checkpoint blockade in melanoma. Background on the study: After both sequences, patients received maintenance nivolumab. After nivolumab or ipilimumab alone, roughly 20 patients had week-13 rebiopsies. Study outcomes and limitations: Pretreatment TIL clonality tracked with response in the nivolumab-first arm. Mutational load did not correlate with tumor T-cell fraction or clonality.

Treatment described: randomized to nivolumab then ipilimumab (arm A) or the reverse (arm B). V was cut by 5 bases and J by 6 bases, with 11 bases left in between. The CDR3 has 13 amino acids. Germline V gene sequence: CDR1 MNHGY, CDR2 SAAAGT. Libraries were prepared by immunoSEQ multiplex PCR; TCRdb keeps only in-frame clonotypes and omits some of them. Seen here are fewer than 4,500 clones, 20% to 25% observed once, and the top ten hold over 7.5%. This clone was observed a handful of times. Antigen unknown. The source is a human donor with melanoma. V usage is TRBV6-8 and J usage is TRBJ1-5; D is ambiguous. The specimen was tumor tissue (inferred from file names), collected from a patient given nivolumab and ipilimumab in sequence. The CDR3 reads CASSETRVQPQHF. The CDR3 nucleotides read TGTGCCAGCAGTGAGACTAGGGTTCAGCCCCAGCATTTT.